This passage covers 12 T cell receptor beta chains from one sample sequenced in a study of blood T cell repertoires in COVID-19. TCRdb keeps only in-frame clones here, not all; method: immunoSEQ multiplex PCR. Altogether about 400,000 clones are present, approximately 88% being singletons, with the ten largest covering around 2%. Sample: PBMCs or T cells enriched from blood (not recorded which). These receptors all stem from a woman aged 40 to 55 with acute COVID-19.

The chain carries TRBV9 and TRBJ1-3, with 7 bases aligning to TRBD1. Germline lookup yields CDR1 SGDLS and CDR2 YYNGEE. The CDR3 covers 15 residues. J gave up 2 bases and V 3 bases, and 5 bases lay outside the gene matches. Here the CDR3 DNA reads TGTGCCAGCAGCGCCGAAGGGGGCACTGGAAACACCATATATTTT. Translation: CASSAEGGTGNTIYF.

This chain links TRBV5-1 with TRBJ1-1, with D perhaps TRBD1 (6 bases). Germline loops: CDR1 SGHRS, CDR2 YFSETQ. V lost 3 bases to trimming and J lost 5 bases, with 17 bases between them. This CDR3 has 15 amino acids. CDR3: CASSSTPDRTTEAFF. In DNA, the CDR3 is TGCGCCAGCAGCTCTACTCCTGACAGGACGACTGAAGCTTTCTTT.

The chain carries TRBV5-1 and TRBJ2-1; TRBD2 agrees at 14 bases. Looked up from germline, CDR1 is SGHRS and CDR2 is YFSETQ. The CDR3 covers 16 residues. After removal of 5 bases from V and 5 bases from J, the junction contained 6 bases not matched to a gene. This CDR3 is CASRRTSGGTHNEQFF. CDR3 DNA sequence: TGCGCCAGCAGACGGACTAGCGGGGGGACCCACAATGAGCAGTTCTTC.

This chain uses TRBV11-2 with TRBJ2-2; 9 bases map to TRBD2. Looked up from germline, CDR1 is SGHAT and CDR2 is FQNNGV. The CDR3 is 18 amino acids. V lost 5 bases and J lost 3; bases outside the gene matches: 13. The CDR3 loop is CASSTPPWRGGDTGELFF. CDR3 in DNA: TGTGCCAGCAGCACCCCCCCGTGGCGGGGGGGCGACACCGGGGAGCTGTTTTTT.

The chain links TRBV25-1 to TRBJ1-2; D gene unclear. Per germline, CDR1 MGHDK and CDR2 SYGVNS. CDR3 length: 17 residues. The V and J ends lost 3 bases and 2 bases respectively, with 19 bases between them. The CDR3 spells CASSDPRAGEYNYGYTF. For the CDR3, the DNA is TGTGCCAGCAGTGACCCCCGGGCGGGAGAGTACAACTATGGCTACACCTTC.

The chain couples TRBV11-2 to TRBJ2-3, with 7 bases identical to TRBD2. Trimming at V came to 3 bases and at J to 3 bases, leaving 9 bases not matched to a gene. The CDR3 is 16 amino acids. Germline CDR1 reads SGHAT; CDR2 reads FQNNGV. CDR3 nucleotides: TGTGCCAGCAGCTTTCATATTCGGGGGGAAACAGATACGCAGTATTTT. Amino acids: CASSFHIRGETDTQYF.

V gene TRBV19 combines with J gene TRBJ2-7; 9 positions match TRBD1. Trimming took 3 bases from V and 6 from J; bases not matched to a gene: 18. CDR1 and CDR2 (germline): LNHDA, SQIVND (reference sequence). This CDR3 comprises 18 residues. The CDR3 loop reads CASSIQTPNRDRVSEQYF. The DNA of the CDR3 is TGTGCCAGTAGTATTCAAACCCCGAACCGGGACAGGGTGAGCGAGCAGTACTTC.

The CDR3 coding sequence is TGTGCCAGCAATGGAGTTGTGGCTGAAGCTTTCTTT. It is translated as CASNGVVAEAFF. The rearrangement uses TRBV6-5 and TRBJ1-1; D gene unclear. This CDR3 is 12 amino acids long. Germline CDR1 and CDR2: MNHEY and SVGAGI. Trimming removed 7 bases at V and 6 bases at J, with 12 bases between.

On this clone: Other nucleotide sequences in the sample specify the same CDR3. J is TRBJ1-1 and V is TRBV5-1; D perhaps matches TRBD1 (5 bases). Germline V gene sequence: CDR1 SGHRS, CDR2 YFSETQ. This CDR3 has 14 amino acids. Between the trimmed V and J ends, which lost 0 bases and 3 bases, there was a span of 9 bases. CDR3 nucleotides: TGCGCCAGCAGCTTGGAGGGGAGGGACACTGAAGCTTTCTTT. It yields the protein CASSLEGRDTEAFF.

This sequence joins TRBV3-1 (or the pseudogene TRBV3-2) and TRBJ2-7, with 9 bases aligning to TRBD2. This CDR3 has 16 residues. V shed 1 base and J 0 bases; nucleotides not matched to a gene: 4. The germline V gene encodes CDR1 LGHDT and CDR2 YNNKEL (reference sequence). CDR3 DNA: TGTGCCAGCAGCCAAGCCCCAGCGGGGGGCTCCTACGAGCAGTACTTC. Translated, it gives CASSQAPAGGSYEQYF.

The V call is TRBV6-1, the J call TRBJ2-1; D perhaps matches TRBD1 (6 bases). The CDR3 has 15 amino acids. V lost 1 base, J lost 8 bases, and 15 bases lay in between. The germline V gene encodes CDR1 MNHNS and CDR2 SASEGT. The CDR3, as DNA: TGTGCCAGCAGTGAAGGGGTAACAGGGAGCGATGAGCAGTTCTTC. This translates into CASSEGVTGSDEQFF.

A remark on this clone: Other DNA sequences within the sample encode an identical CDR3. This chain connects TRBV27 to TRBJ2-3, with D uncertain. V lost 5 bases and J 6 bases, leaving 6 bases between the germline ends. The germline CDR1 and CDR2 sequences are MNHEY and SMNVEV (reference sequence). This CDR3 contains 11 residues. The CDR3 reads CASSRRDTQYF. Written as DNA, the CDR3 is TGTGCCAGCAGTCGGCGGGATACGCAGTATTTT.